The 21 T cell receptor beta chains below all came from one sample that was sequenced in a study of patients and donors after allogeneic stem cell transplantation. TCRdb reprocessed the RT-PCR reads via MiXCR and lists one record per CDR3 protein. The sample shows roughly 200,000 distinct CDR3 sequences, about 40% of them seen only once. Sequencing was performed on blood, either unsorted or a sorted T cell fraction (not recorded which). These receptors all come from a human donor who was either an allogeneic HSCT recipient or a stem cell or donor lymphocyte infusion donor (not recorded which). It is not recorded whose cells these are; they may come from a transplant donor.

The rearrangement links TRBV10-3 to TRBJ2-7; no clear D. CDR1 and CDR2 (germline): ENHRY, SYGVKD. Trimming cost V 6 bases and J 4 bases, with 16 bases left between them. This CDR3 has 14 residues. CDR3 sequence (DNA): TGTGCCATCAGGGAGACTGTTCTCCCTTACGAGCAGTACTTC. Translation: CAIRETVLPYEQYF.

This clonotype was found a few times. V usage is TRBV29-1 and J usage is TRBJ1-2; D is possibly TRBD1 (5 bases). The V gene lost 6 bases and the J gene lost 8 bases, with 22 bases spanning the gap. Germline CDR1 and CDR2: SQVTM and ANQGSEA. The CDR3 totals 14 residues. The CDR3 DNA reads TGCAGCGTGGCCGGGACCGAATGGCTTATGGGCTACACCTTC. Its protein is CSVAGTEWLMGYTF.

V is TRBV28 and J is TRBJ2-7; possibly TRBD1 for D (5 bases). The CDR3 has 14 amino acids. V was clipped by 3 bases and J by 2 bases, with 11 bases between them. Germline CDR1 MDHEN, CDR2 SYDVKM. The CDR3 protein is CASSFSRATYEQYF. The CDR3 nucleotides read TGTGCCAGCAGTTTCAGCAGGGCCACCTACGAGCAGTACTTC. The full variable domain, completed using reference TRBV28 and TRBJ2-7, is DVKVTQSSRYLVKRTGEKVFLECVQDMDHENMFWYRQDPGLGLRLIYFSYDVKMKEKGDIPEGYSVSREKKERFSLILESASTNQTSMYLCASSFSRATYEQYFGPGTRLTVT.

The chain has TRBV19 and TRBJ1-4, with unresolved D. The CDR3 runs 14 residues. V was shortened by 5 bases and J by 2 bases, with 9 bases between the two germline ends. Germline assignment: CDR1 LNHDA and CDR2 SQIVND (reference sequence). The chain's CDR3 is CASSDSGTNEKLFF. CDR3 DNA: TGTGCCAGTAGTGATTCTGGGACTAATGAAAAACTGTTTTTT.

There are a few counts of this clonotype. The V gene is TRBV5-6, the J gene TRBJ1-3; D may be TRBD1 (6 bases). The germline V gene has CDR1 SGHDT and CDR2 YYEEEE. This CDR3 spans 14 amino acids. V was cut by 2 bases and J by 4 bases, with 10 bases left in between. CDR3 amino acids: CASSLTGQGNTIYF. In nucleotides, the CDR3 is TGTGCCAGCAGCTTAACCGGACAGGGAAACACCATATATTTT.

The V and J genes are TRBV24-1 and TRBJ2-5; D is undetermined. Germline lookup yields CDR1 KGHDR and CDR2 SFDVKD. The V end was cut by 9 bases, the J end by 1 base, with 11 bases between. The CDR3 spans 13 residues. Written as DNA, the CDR3 is TGTGCCACCTCCGGTGAGCTCCAAGAGACCCAGTACTTC. Protein product: CATSGELQETQYF.

This sequence joins TRBV6-6 and TRBJ2-1; 8 bases agree with TRBD2. The length of the CDR3 is 16 residues. J lost 4 bases, V lost 6 bases, and 11 bases had no gene match. Germline CDR1 and CDR2: MNHNY and SVGAGI (reference sequence). The CDR3 is CASSPPAAGVYNEQFF. The CDR3 bases are TGTGCCAGCAGCCCCCCCGCAGCGGGAGTTTACAATGAGCAGTTCTTC.

The genes are TRBV7-9 and TRBJ2-6; D gene uncertain. This CDR3 region has 13 residues. Trimming left V 8 bases short and J 4 bases short, with 9 bases between. Germline-derived CDR1 and CDR2 are SEHNR and FQNEAQ (reference sequence). The CDR3 coding sequence is TGTGCCAGCCCCGAGGAGGGGGCCAACGTCCTGACTTTC. It specifies CASPEEGANVLTF.

This rearrangement joins TRBV10-3 to TRBJ2-1, with 10 nucleotides matching TRBD2. Germline CDR1 reads ENHRY; CDR2 reads SYGVKD. V was clipped by 10 bases and J by 6 bases; unmatched bases: 6. This CDR3 comprises 13 residues. Here the CDR3 reads CATEREGINEQFF. The CDR3, as DNA: TGTGCCACCGAGCGGGAGGGGATCAATGAGCAGTTCTTC.

This clonotype was observed a few times. CDR3 amino acids: CAISASPQETQYF. In DNA form, the CDR3 reads TGTGCCATCAGTGCGTCCCCGCAAGAGACCCAGTACTTC. V is TRBV10-3 and J is TRBJ2-5, with D hard to call. The CDR3 is 13 amino acids. V lost 4 bases, J lost 2 bases, and 8 bases lay in between. Germline CDR1 is ENHRY and CDR2 is SYGVKD.

This clonotype was detected a few times. This sequence joins TRBV6-5 and TRBJ2-7, with D hard to call. Trimming removed 2 bases from V and 3 bases from J, with 11 bases in between. The CDR3 runs to 14 residues. The germline CDR1 and CDR2 sequences are MNHEY and SVGAGI. This chain's CDR3 is CASSYGLVHYEQYF. DNA of the CDR3: TGTGCCAGCAGTTACGGCTTAGTTCACTACGAGCAGTACTTC.

This sequence joins TRBV6-5 and TRBJ1-2; the D is unclear. The CDR3 loop spans 16 amino acids. CDR1 is MNHEY, CDR2 SVGAGI, per germline. Trimming pared 0 bases from V and 2 bases from J, leaving 13 bases between. The CDR3, as DNA: TGTGCCAGCAGTTACTCGGCCGGAGGGCAAAACTATGGCTACACCTTC. Translating gives CASSYSAGGQNYGYTF.

The V and J genes are TRBV25-1 and TRBJ2-5; TRBD1 matches 7 bases. The germline V gene has CDR1 MGHDK and CDR2 SYGVNS. Germline trimming cut 7 bases from V and 1 base from J; bases unmatched to any gene: 3. The CDR3 has 13 residues. The CDR3, as DNA: TGTGCCAGCACCCGGGACAGCCAAGAGACCCAGTACTTC. Translation gives CASTRDSQETQYF.

The chain couples TRBV14 to TRBJ1-1, with a possible D match to TRBD1 (6 bases). Per germline, CDR1 SGHDN and CDR2 FVKESK. The germline V and J ends were trimmed by 4 bases and 0 bases, with 12 bases remaining between them. The CDR3 has 15 amino acids. DNA of the CDR3: TGTGCCAGCAGCCCATCAACAGGGATGAACACTGAAGCTTTCTTT. Translated: CASSPSTGMNTEAFF.

This clonotype showed up just a few times. The chain has TRBV11-2 and TRBJ1-2; D possibly corresponds to TRBD1 (6 bases). Germline loops: CDR1 SGHAT, CDR2 FQNNGV. V was clipped by 0 bases and J by 8 bases, with 13 bases between them. This CDR3 is 14 amino acids long. The CDR3 DNA reads as TGTGCCAGCAGCTTAGATCAGGGGTTGGGAGGCTACACCTTC. Translation: CASSLDQGLGGYTF.

V is TRBV25-1 and J is TRBJ2-1; TRBD1 aligns across 8 bases. The length of the CDR3 is 17 residues. After removal of 3 bases from V and 0 bases from J, the junction contained 7 bases not matched to a gene. In germline, CDR1 is MGHDK, CDR2 SYGVNS. DNA of the CDR3: TGTGCCAGCAGTGATCTAACCGGGACAGGCTCCTACAATGAGCAGTTCTTC. Translation gives CASSDLTGTGSYNEQFF. The full variable domain, completed using reference TRBV25-1 and TRBJ2-1, is EADIYQTPRYLVIGTGKKITLECSQTMGHDKMYWYQQDPGMELHLIHYSYGVNSTEKGDLSSESTVSRIRTEHFPLTLESARPSHTSQYLCASSDLTGTGSYNEQFFGPGTRLTVL.

This clonotype was found many times. V usage is TRBV9 and J usage is TRBJ1-3; unclear D gene. There are 14 residues in the CDR3. The V and J ends lost 3 bases and 0 bases respectively, with 7 bases between them. Germline CDR1 reads SGDLS; CDR2 reads YYNGEE. The CDR3 protein is CASSARDSGNTIYF. In DNA form, the CDR3 reads TGTGCCAGCAGCGCTCGGGACTCTGGAAACACCATATATTTT. Drawing the rest from reference TRBV9 and TRBJ1-3, the complete variable domain is DSGVTQTPKHLITATGQRVTLRCSPRSGDLSVYWYQQSLDQGLQFLIQYYNGEERAKGNILERFSAQQFPDLHSELNLSSLELGDSALYFCASSARDSGNTIYFGEGSWLTVV.

This clonotype has a handful of counts. This rearrangement joins TRBV20-1 to TRBJ2-4, with D perhaps matching TRBD1 (5 bases). Deletions cut 6 bases from V and 6 bases from J, with 15 bases between. Looked up from germline, CDR1 is DFQATT and CDR2 is SNEGSKA (reference sequence). The CDR3 extends over 13 amino acids. The CDR3 DNA reads as TGCAGTGCCGCCTCCCCCCAGGGAAACATTCAGTACTTC. Translated: CSAASPQGNIQYF.

The chain has TRBV3-1 and TRBJ1-5; D is unresolved. CDR1 is LGHDT and CDR2 is YNNKEL in the germline V gene (reference sequence). CDR3 length: 14 residues. Trimming pared 5 bases from V and 0 bases from J, leaving 8 bases between. The CDR3 loop is CASSSGHSNQPQHF. The CDR3 DNA is TGTGCCAGCAGCTCAGGCCATAGCAATCAGCCCCAGCATTTT.

This clonotype appeared many times. This sequence joins TRBV12-3 or TRBV12-4 and TRBJ1-5; D call uncertain. Trimming removed 1 base at V and 3 bases at J, with 7 bases between. CDR3 length equals 14 residues. CDR3 bases: TGTGCCAGCAGTTTAGTGGGATTCAATCAGCCCCAGCATTTT. Amino acids: CASSLVGFNQPQHF.

This clonotype was recorded a few times. The CDR3: CASSPFGSNQPQHF. The DNA of the CDR3 is TGTGCCAGCAGCCCCTTCGGGAGCAATCAGCCCCAGCATTTT. The V and J genes are TRBV2 and TRBJ1-5; D call uncertain. The germline CDR1 and CDR2 sequences are SNHLY and FYNNEI. Trimming removed 6 bases from V and 1 base from J, with 10 bases in between. The CDR3 has 14 amino acids. The full variable domain, with the rest looked up from reference TRBV2 and TRBJ1-5, is EPEVTQTPSHQVTQMGQEVILRCVPISNHLYFYWYRQILGQKVEFLVSFYNNEISEKSEIFDDQFSVERPDGSNFTLKIRSTKLEDSAMYFCASSPFGSNQPQHFGDGTRLSIL.